The present T cell receptor (beta chain) was sequenced within a study of metastatic and nonmetastatic thyroid tumors. Looking at the study overall: Repertoires of blood and of tissue (tumor or nodule) from malignant and benign thyroid patients were compared.

This clone showed up many times. Its antigen is not identified. With a much larger clone just one base away, this may be a read error. Methods used by the authors: A papillary thyroid cancer distant-metastasis classifier was built from CDR3 differences across clinicopathological groups. From the PCR reads, TCRdb re-called clones with MiXCR. TCRdb's processing, not the authors' own work, is the source of the V and J calls. The sample shows roughly 64,000 clones, just over 4% of them seen only once. Points from the study as a whole: The reported finding was significantly higher TCR beta diversity in malignant thyroid tumors relative to benign nodules, in blood and tumor.

Trimming removed 1 base from V and 6 bases from J, with 9 bases in between. Germline V gene lookup returns CDR1 LNHDA and CDR2 SQIVND (reference sequence). The CDR3 is 14 residues long. Every patient underwent thyroid surgery untreated. The clonotype originates from a female donor with papillary thyroid cancer or a benign thyroid nodule (not recorded which). Some clones in this sample may be carry-over from other donors' samples. Input material: blood. The rearrangement joins TRBV19 to TRBJ1-4; D ambiguous. The CDR3 bases are TGTGCCAGTAGTATAGGGGCGGTCGATGAAAAACTGTTTTTT. It codes for CASSIGAVDEKLFF.